Listed below are T cell receptor beta chains from one sample, sequenced in a study of sequential checkpoint blockade in melanoma. Only in-frame clones appear in the TCRdb table, and some are missing; sequencing was by immunoSEQ multiplex PCR. The data show fewer than 50,000 clones, about 88% seen once. The sequencing used CD8+ T cells sorted from blood (inferred from file names), collected from a patient given nivolumab and ipilimumab in sequence. All receptors come from a human donor with melanoma. CDR3s include the opening cysteine and the closing phenylalanine or tryptophan. The D gene is left open where the match is weak. Clone size, where shown, is once, few, many, or a class for clones that have expanded.

>TRBV10-2|16|TRBJ2-2|-|TRBD2
TGCGCCAGCAGTGAAAGAGCGGGGTTGAACACCGGGGAGCTGTTTTTT
CASSERAGLNTGELFF
>TRBV7-3|17|TRBJ2-3|-|TRBD2
TGTGCCAGCAGCGCAGGGACTAGCGGGACCAGCACAGATACGCAGTATTTT
CASSAGTSGTSTDTQYF
>TRBV11-3|14|TRBJ2-1|-|TRBD2
TGTGCCAGCAGCTTAGTAACTAGCGGGAATGAGCAGTTCTTC
CASSLVTSGNEQFF
>TRBV7-9|10|TRBJ2-3|-|-
TGTGCCAGCAACGGAGATACGCAGTATTTT
CASNGDTQYF
>TRBV19|15|TRBJ2-1|-|TRBD1
TGTGCCAGTAGTATAGGGGGACAGGGAGGCAATGAGCAGTTCTTC
CASSIGGQGGNEQFF
>TRBV5-8|19|TRBJ1-4|few|TRBD1
TGTGCCAGCAGCTTAAAGCCCGGCCAGGGGACAGCAACTAATGAAAAACTGTTTTTT
CASSLKPGQGTATNEKLFF
>TRBV6-5|15|TRBJ1-2|-|-
TGTGCCAGCAGTTACTCACGGGGACACCTCTATGGCTACACCTTC
CASSYSRGHLYGYTF
>TRBV7-9|12|TRBJ2-3|-|-
TGTGCCAGCAGCTCACTAGCAGATACGCAGTATTTT
CASSSLADTQYF
>TRBV4-3|15|TRBJ1-6|once|-
TGCGCCAGCAGCCAAGAGACAGTGGATAATTCACCCCTCCACTTT
CASSQETVDNSPLHF
>TRBV19|13|TRBJ1-1|-|-
TGTGCCAGTAGTATTCAGGGGTCCGCTGAAGCTTTCTTT
CASSIQGSAEAFF
>TRBV4-3|14|TRBJ2-2|-|-
TGCGCCAGCAGCCAAGGTCTGAACACCGGGGAGCTGTTTTTT
CASSQGLNTGELFF
>TRBV29-1|13|TRBJ1-1|-|-
TGCAGCGTTGAATACATACTGAACACTGAAGCTTTCTTT
CSVEYILNTEAFF
>TRBV11-3|15|TRBJ1-2|-|-
TGTGCCAGCAGCACCCCGGGGGGGCTAGAGTATGGCTACACCTTC
CASSTPGGLEYGYTF
>TRBV2|17|TRBJ1-2|-|-
TGTGCCAGCAAACCCCGGGACATCAATGCACCTAGATATGGCTACACCTTC
CASKPRDINAPRYGYTF
>TRBV7-2|16|TRBJ2-7|once|TRBD1
TGTGCCAGCAGCCCTGGGACAGGGAGACGACTCTACGAGCAGTACTTC
CASSPGTGRRLYEQYF
>TRBV19|12|TRBJ1-5|-|-
TGTGCCAGTAGTTGGGGGCCTGGACCCCAGCATTTT
CASSWGPGPQHF
>TRBV5-1|14|TRBJ2-7|-|-
TGCGCCAGCAGCTTGGAAGAGGGAGGCTACGAGCAGTACTTC
CASSLEEGGYEQYF
>TRBV30|17|TRBJ2-7|-|-
TGTGCCTGGAGTTCCCCACCCGGGATTAGCGGATATTACGAGCAGTACTTC
CAWSSPPGISGYYEQYF
>TRBV7-9|16|TRBJ2-3|-|TRBD1
TGTGCCAGCAGCTTGGTAACAGGGGCTAGCACAGATACGCAGTATTTT
CASSLVTGASTDTQYF
>TRBV30|15|TRBJ1-2|-|-
TGTGCCGCTCCGGGATGGGGGGAATCTAACTATGGCTACACCTTC
CAAPGWGESNYGYTF
>TRBV7-8|12|TRBJ2-1|-|TRBD2
TGTGCCAGCAGCATGGGACTAGGTGAGCAGTTCTTC
CASSMGLGEQFF
>TRBV14|17|TRBJ1-3|few|TRBD1
TGTGCCAGCAGCCAAACACTGACAGGGGTTGACGGAAACACCATATATTTT
CASSQTLTGVDGNTIYF
>TRBV7-9|14|TRBJ2-2|-|TRBD2
TGTGCCAGCAGCCAAGGACTAGCGACCGGGGAGCTGTTTTTT
CASSQGLATGELFF
>TRBV27|16|TRBJ2-2|-|TRBD2
TGTGCCAGCAGTTTATCGGGCGGGAGGGCTACCGGGGAGCTGTTTTTT
CASSLSGGRATGELFF
>TRBV6-5|16|TRBJ2-7|-|-
TGTGCCAGCAGTTACTCGCCGGGGGGCGGATTGGACGAGCAGTACTTC
CASSYSPGGGLDEQYF
>TRBV19|14|TRBJ1-5|-|-
TGTGCCAGTAGTCCCCGGGACATCTCCCAGCCCCAGCATTTT
CASSPRDISQPQHF
>TRBV4-1|13|TRBJ1-1|-|TRBD1
TGCGCCAGCAGGGGGACAGGGGTGACTGAAGCTTTCTTT
CASRGTGVTEAFF
>TRBV19|17|TRBJ1-2|few|TRBD1
TGTGCCAGTAGTACTAACAATCTATTACAGGGGGCTAGGGGCTACACCTTC
CASSTNNLLQGARGYTF
>TRBV27|15|TRBJ2-3|-|-
TGTGCCAGCAGTTTATCGCAGGGTAGTGGAGATACGCAGTATTTT
CASSLSQGSGDTQYF
>TRBV5-6|14|TRBJ2-7|-|-
TGTGCCAGCAGCACGGGTGCGACCGACTACGAGCAGTACTTC
CASSTGATDYEQYF
>TRBV7-9|13|TRBJ2-7|-|-
TGTGCCAGCAGACCCGGACTTTTCGGGGAGCAGTACTTC
CASRPGLFGEQYF
>TRBV5-4|14|TRBJ2-7|-|-
TGTGCCAGCAGCTTGGGAAGCAACTCCTACGAGCAGTACTTC
CASSLGSNSYEQYF
>TRBV6-6|15|TRBJ2-3|-|TRBD2
TGTGCCAGCAATATAGCGGGAGGTGCGTTAAATACGCAGTATTTT
CASNIAGGALNTQYF